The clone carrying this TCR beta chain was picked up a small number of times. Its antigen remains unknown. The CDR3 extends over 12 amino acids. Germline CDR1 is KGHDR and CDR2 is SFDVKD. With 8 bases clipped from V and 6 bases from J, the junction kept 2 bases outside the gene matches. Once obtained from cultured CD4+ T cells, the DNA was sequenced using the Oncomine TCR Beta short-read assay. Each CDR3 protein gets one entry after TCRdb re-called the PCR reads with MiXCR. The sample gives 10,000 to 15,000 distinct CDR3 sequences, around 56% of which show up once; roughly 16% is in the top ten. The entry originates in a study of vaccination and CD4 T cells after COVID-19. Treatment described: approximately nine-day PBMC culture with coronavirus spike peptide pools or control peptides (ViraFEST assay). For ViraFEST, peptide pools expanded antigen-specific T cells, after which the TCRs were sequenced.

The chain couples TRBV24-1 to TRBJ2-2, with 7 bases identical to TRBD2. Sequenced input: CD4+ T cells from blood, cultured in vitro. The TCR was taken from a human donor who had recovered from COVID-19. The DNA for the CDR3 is TGTGCCACCACGGCGGGGGCCGGGGAGCTGTTTTTT. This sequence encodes CATTAGAGELFF.